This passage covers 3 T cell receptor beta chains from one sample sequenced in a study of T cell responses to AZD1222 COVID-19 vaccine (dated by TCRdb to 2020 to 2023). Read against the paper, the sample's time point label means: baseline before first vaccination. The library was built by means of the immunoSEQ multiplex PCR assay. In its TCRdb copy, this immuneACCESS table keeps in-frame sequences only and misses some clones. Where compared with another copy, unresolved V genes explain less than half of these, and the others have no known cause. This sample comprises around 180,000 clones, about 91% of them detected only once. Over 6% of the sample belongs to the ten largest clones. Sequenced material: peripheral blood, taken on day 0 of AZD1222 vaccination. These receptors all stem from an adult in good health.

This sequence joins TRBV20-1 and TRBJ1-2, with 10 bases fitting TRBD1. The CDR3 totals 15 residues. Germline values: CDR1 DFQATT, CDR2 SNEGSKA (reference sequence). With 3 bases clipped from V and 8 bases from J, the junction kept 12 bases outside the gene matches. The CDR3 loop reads CSASAGTGALGGYTF. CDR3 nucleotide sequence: TGCAGTGCTAGTGCCGGGACAGGGGCCCTAGGGGGCTACACCTTC.

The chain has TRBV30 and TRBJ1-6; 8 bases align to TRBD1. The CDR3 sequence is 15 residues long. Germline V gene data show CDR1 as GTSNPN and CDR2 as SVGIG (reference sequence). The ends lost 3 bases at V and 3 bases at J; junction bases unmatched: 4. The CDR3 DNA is TGTGCCTGGAGCCCCGGGACAGGCTATAATTCACCCCTCCACTTT. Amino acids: CAWSPGTGYNSPLHF.

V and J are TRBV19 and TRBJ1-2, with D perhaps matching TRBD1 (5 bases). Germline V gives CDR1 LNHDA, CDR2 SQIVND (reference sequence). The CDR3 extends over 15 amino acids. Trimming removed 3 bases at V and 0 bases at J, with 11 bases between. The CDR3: CASSIGTGANYGYTF. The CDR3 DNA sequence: TGTGCCAGTAGTATCGGCACAGGAGCTAACTATGGCTACACCTTC.